This TCR beta chain was recovered during a study of blood T cell repertoires in COVID-19. As for the study in general: Collection of acute and convalescent COVID-19 samples took place in the United States, Italy and Spain. T cells, B-cell-depleted T cells, or PBMCs provided the cDNA or gDNA that served as material.

In the authors' methods: Amplification of reference gene primers provided the estimated nucleated cell counts. Assay used: immunoSEQ multiplex PCR; TCRdb lists only in-frame clones, some missing. D and trimming were read from the DNA, whereas the V and J calls and clone size are those reported in that table. The data contain tens of thousands of clones, more than 85% of them singletons. V gave up 5 bases and J gave up 1 base; unmatched junction bases: 2. The CDR3 length is 15 residues. Germline CDR1 and CDR2: MNHEY and SMNVEV (reference sequence). This rearrangement joins TRBV27 to TRBJ2-3; 11 bases line up with TRBD2. The sample consisted of peripheral blood. This clonotype originated in a woman in her seventies with active COVID-19. CDR3 nucleotide sequence: TGTGCCAGCAGTCCGGGACTAGCGGGCACAGATACGCAGTATTTT. It codes for CASSPGLAGTDTQYF.